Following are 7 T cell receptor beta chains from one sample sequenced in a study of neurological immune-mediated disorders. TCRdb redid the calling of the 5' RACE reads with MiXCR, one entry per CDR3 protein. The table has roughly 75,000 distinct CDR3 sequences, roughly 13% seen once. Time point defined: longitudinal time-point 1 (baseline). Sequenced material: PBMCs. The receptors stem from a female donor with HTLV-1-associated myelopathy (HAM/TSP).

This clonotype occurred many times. CDR3 in amino acids: CASNTGKADSPLHF. In nucleotides, the CDR3 is TGCGCCAGCAATACAGGGAAAGCGGATTCACCCCTCCACTTT. The gene calls are TRBV5-1 and TRBJ1-6; D is perhaps TRBD1 (6 bases). Trimming removed 6 bases at V and 8 bases at J, with 15 bases between. Germline loops: CDR1 SGHRS, CDR2 YFSETQ. The CDR3 is 14 amino acids.

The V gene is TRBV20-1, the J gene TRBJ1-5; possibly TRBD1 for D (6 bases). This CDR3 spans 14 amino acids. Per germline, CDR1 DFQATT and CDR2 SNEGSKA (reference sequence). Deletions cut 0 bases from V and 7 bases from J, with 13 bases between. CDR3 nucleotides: TGCAGTGCTAGAGATCTACAGGGTAACCAGCCCCAGCATTTT. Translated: CSARDLQGNQPQHF.

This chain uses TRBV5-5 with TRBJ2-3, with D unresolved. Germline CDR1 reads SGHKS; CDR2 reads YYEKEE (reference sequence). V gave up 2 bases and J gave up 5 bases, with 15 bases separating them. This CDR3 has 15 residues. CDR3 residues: CASSFWVGRIDTQYF. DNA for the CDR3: TGTGCCAGCAGCTTCTGGGTAGGGCGCATAGATACGCAGTATTTT.

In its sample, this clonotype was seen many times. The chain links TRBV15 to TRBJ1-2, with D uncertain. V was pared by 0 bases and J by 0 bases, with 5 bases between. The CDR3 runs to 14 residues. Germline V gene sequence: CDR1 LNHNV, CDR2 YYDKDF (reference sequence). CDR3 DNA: TGTGCCACCAGCAGAGATCGGGCTAACTATGGCTACACCTTC. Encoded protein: CATSRDRANYGYTF.

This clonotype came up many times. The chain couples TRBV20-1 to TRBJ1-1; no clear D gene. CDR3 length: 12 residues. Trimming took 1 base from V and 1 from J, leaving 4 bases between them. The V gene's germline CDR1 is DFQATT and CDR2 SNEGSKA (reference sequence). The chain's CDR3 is CSARAGNTEAFF. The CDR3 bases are TGCAGTGCTAGAGCAGGGAACACTGAAGCTTTCTTT.

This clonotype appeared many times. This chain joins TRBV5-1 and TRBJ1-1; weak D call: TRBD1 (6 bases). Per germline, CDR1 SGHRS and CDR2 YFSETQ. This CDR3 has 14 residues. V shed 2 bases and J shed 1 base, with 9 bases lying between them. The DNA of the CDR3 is TGCGCCAGCAGCTTCCAGGGGCAGAACACTGAAGCTTTCTTT. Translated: CASSFQGQNTEAFF.

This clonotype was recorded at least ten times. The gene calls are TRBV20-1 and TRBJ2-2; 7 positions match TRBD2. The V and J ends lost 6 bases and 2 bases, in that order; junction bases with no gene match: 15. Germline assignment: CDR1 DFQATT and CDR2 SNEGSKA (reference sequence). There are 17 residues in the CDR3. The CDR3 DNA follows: TGCAGTGCAAACGGACTGGCGGGGGATTCAAACACCGGGGAGCTGTTTTTT. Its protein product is CSANGLAGDSNTGELFF.